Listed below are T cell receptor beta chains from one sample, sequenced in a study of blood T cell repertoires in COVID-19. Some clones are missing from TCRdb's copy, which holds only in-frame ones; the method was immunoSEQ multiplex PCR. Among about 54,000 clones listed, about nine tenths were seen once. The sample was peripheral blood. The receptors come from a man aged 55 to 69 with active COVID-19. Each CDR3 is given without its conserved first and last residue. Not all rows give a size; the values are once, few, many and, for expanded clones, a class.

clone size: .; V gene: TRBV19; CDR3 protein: ASSIASGRTYEQY
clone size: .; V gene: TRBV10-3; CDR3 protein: AISESGVEDYGYT
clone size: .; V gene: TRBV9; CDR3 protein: ASSVGSGYTDTQY
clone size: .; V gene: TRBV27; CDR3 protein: ASSLTGRNIQY
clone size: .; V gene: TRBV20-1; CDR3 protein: SASETTYEQF
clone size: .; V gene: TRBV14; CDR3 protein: ASSQRTSGRIWTGELF
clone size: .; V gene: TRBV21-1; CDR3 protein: ASSKGVPAGVAKNIQY
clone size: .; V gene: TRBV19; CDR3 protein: ASTSGSWTEAF
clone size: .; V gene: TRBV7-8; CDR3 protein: ASPGVPSPIESSYEQY
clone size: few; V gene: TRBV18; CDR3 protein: ASSPGTEGSTEAF
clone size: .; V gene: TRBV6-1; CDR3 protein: ASGGESGLLYRTDTQY
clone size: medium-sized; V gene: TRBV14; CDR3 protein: ASSQVAGSEQY
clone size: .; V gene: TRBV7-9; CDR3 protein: ASSSPGTSYEQY
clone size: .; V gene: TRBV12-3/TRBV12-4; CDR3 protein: ASSLGGAAF
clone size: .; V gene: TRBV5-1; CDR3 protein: ASSMTAFNEKLF
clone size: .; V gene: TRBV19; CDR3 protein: ASTTSGTGKNIQY
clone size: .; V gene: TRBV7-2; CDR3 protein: ASSLRGGWTDTQY
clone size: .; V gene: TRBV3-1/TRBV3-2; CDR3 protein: ASSQTTSGVRGYEQY
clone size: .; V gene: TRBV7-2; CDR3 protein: ASSLDTGAEKPQH
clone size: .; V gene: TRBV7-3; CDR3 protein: ASTPIAGSSYNEQF
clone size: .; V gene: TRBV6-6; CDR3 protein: ASSGGHLNTEAF
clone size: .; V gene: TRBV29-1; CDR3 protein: SVSVPGLASIGQY
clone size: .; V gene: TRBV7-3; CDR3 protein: ASSLGTGRYNEQF
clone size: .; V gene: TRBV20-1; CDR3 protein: SASILSGYGYT
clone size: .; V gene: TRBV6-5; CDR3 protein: ASSPRQGLYTEAF
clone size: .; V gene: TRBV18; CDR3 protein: ASSPAEGVNYGYT
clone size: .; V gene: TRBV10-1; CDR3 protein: ASSETGNQPQH
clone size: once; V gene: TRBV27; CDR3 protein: ASSSQGSSYNEQF
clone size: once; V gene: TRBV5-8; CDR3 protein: ASSAQGDQPQH
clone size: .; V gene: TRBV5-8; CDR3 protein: ASSSFRTGIYEQY
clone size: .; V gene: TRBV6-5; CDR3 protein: ASTRTGGADGYT
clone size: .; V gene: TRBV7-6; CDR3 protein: ASSEWVGPAGVGTQY
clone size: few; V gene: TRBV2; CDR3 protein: ASGGASAPYEQY
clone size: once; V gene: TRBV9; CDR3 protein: ASSASGGRWNEQY
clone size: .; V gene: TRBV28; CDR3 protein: ASIQGQSYEQY
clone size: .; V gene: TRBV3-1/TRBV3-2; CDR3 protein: ASGTDRVNGYT
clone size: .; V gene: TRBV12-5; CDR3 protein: ASGLQGGNEKLF
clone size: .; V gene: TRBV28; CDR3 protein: ASIESGGASTEAF
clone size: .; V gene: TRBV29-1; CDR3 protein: SVVRASGQGKAGELF
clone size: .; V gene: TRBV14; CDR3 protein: ASSQVPGLAATNTGELF
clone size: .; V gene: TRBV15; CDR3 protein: ATSGLSGTGGAGGYT
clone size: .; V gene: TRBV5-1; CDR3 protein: ASSRGLALYEQY
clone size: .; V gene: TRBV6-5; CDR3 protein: ASRQSGDNYGYT
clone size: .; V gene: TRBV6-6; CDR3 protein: ASSLKAGNYEQY
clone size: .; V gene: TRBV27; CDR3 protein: ASSLSLGELYGYT
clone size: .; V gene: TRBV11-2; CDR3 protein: ASSLEQGAVYEQY
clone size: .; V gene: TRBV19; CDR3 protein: ASSRQGADNTEAF
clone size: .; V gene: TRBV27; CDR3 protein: ASSSSNSYEQY
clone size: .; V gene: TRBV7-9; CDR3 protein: ASSLEESNAF
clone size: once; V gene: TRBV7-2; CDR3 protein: ASSFTGSQEKLF
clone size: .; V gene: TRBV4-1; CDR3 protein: ASSQDGTSPEIYNEQF
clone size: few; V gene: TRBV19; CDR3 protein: ASSISRQPQH
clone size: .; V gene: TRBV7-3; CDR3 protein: ASSLGGKETQY
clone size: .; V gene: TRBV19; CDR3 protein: ASRIDSFEKLF
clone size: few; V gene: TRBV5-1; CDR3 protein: ASSLEYGMNSPLH
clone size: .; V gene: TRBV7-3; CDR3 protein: ASSPRGLTPGANVLT
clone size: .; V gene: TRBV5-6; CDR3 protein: ASSLTSGRVLTGELF
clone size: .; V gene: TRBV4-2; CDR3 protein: ASSHASTGTGVQPQH
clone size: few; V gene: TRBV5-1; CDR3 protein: ASSFPTGGNQPQH
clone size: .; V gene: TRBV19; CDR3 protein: ASSPQLDVARLF